This is a list of T cell receptor beta chains from one sample in a study of human T cells and chemical hapten exposure. One entry per CDR3 protein, called by TCRdb with MiXCR from the RACE reads. The table has 13,000 to 15,000 distinct CDR3 sequences, roughly 15% seen once. The sequencing here drew on whole blood, taken in connection with sensitization to the hapten diphenylcyclopropenone (DPC). Receptors were obtained from a woman under 40 with alopecia areata. Some clones in this sample may be carry-over from other donors' samples. CDR3s include the opening cysteine and the closing phenylalanine or tryptophan. The D gene is left open where the match is weak. Only part of the rows carry a size: once, few, many, or a class if the clone is expanded.

D gene: .; J gene: TRBJ1-1; clone size: medium-sized; V gene: TRBV7-9; CDR3 DNA: TGTGCCAGCAGCCTAACGCCCTTAGAAGCTTTCTTT; CDR3 protein: CASSLTPLEAFF
D gene: .; J gene: TRBJ1-1; clone size: many; V gene: TRBV6-2/TRBV6-3; CDR3 DNA: TGTGCCAGCCCCCAACAGGGTGGCACTGAAGCTTTCTTT; CDR3 protein: CASPQQGGTEAFF
D gene: TRBD1; J gene: TRBJ1-6; clone size: medium-sized; V gene: TRBV7-8; CDR3 DNA: TGTGCCAGCAGCTTACTGGGACAGTATAATTCACCCCTCCACTTT; CDR3 protein: CASSLLGQYNSPLHF
D gene: .; J gene: TRBJ2-1; clone size: few; V gene: TRBV4-2; CDR3 DNA: TGTGCCAGCAGCCAAGGGAGGGGGGGCCGGAATGAGCAGTTCTTC; CDR3 protein: CASSQGRGGRNEQFF
D gene: .; J gene: TRBJ1-3; clone size: few; V gene: TRBV9; CDR3 DNA: TGTGCCAGCAGCGCGAGCTCTGGAAACACCATATATTTT; CDR3 protein: CASSASSGNTIYF
D gene: .; J gene: TRBJ2-7; clone size: many; V gene: TRBV5-1; CDR3 DNA: TGCGCCAGCAGCTTGGATCGGACAGTCCTTCTTGGCGAGCAGTACTTC; CDR3 protein: CASSLDRTVLLGEQYF
D gene: .; J gene: TRBJ1-5; clone size: medium-sized; V gene: TRBV18; CDR3 DNA: TGTGCCAGCTCAACCTTAGGGGGTGGTAATCAGCCCCAGCATTTT; CDR3 protein: CASSTLGGGNQPQHF
D gene: .; J gene: TRBJ2-5; clone size: many; V gene: TRBV10-2; CDR3 DNA: TGCGCCAGCAGTGTTGCAGGGCTGCCCGAAGAGACCCAGTACTTC; CDR3 protein: CASSVAGLPEETQYF
D gene: .; J gene: TRBJ2-5; clone size: .; V gene: TRBV29-1; CDR3 DNA: TGCAGCGTTGAGAAGGTGCAGGGTGAGACCCAGTACTTC; CDR3 protein: CSVEKVQGETQYF
D gene: .; J gene: TRBJ1-5; clone size: medium-sized; V gene: TRBV10-3; CDR3 DNA: TGTGCCATCAGTGGCGGGGGGGCAAGCAATCAGCCCCAGCATTTT; CDR3 protein: CAISGGGASNQPQHF
D gene: .; J gene: TRBJ1-2; clone size: many; V gene: TRBV28; CDR3 DNA: TGTGCCACCCTGAGGGTTTATGGCTACACCTTC; CDR3 protein: CATLRVYGYTF
D gene: .; J gene: TRBJ1-1; clone size: .; V gene: TRBV12-3/TRBV12-4; CDR3 DNA: TGTGCCAGCAGTTTAAACAGGGCCACCAACACTGAAGCTTTCTTT; CDR3 protein: CASSLNRATNTEAFF
D gene: .; J gene: TRBJ2-1; clone size: few; V gene: TRBV27; CDR3 DNA: TGTGCCAGCAGTTCGCCAAAATCAAAGAGGGATGAGCAGTTCTTC; CDR3 protein: CASSSPKSKRDEQFF
D gene: TRBD2; J gene: TRBJ2-1; clone size: .; V gene: TRBV2; CDR3 DNA: TGTGCCACGTCGACTAGCGGGAGTTACAATGAGCAGTTCTTC; CDR3 protein: CATSTSGSYNEQFF
D gene: TRBD2; J gene: TRBJ2-1; clone size: few; V gene: TRBV9; CDR3 DNA: TGTGCCAGCAGCTCGGGACTAGCGGGCAATGAGCAGTTCTTC; CDR3 protein: CASSSGLAGNEQFF
D gene: .; J gene: TRBJ2-1; clone size: once; V gene: TRBV3-1; CDR3 DNA: TGTGCCAGCAGCCGTCAAACTAGGTACAATGAGCAGTTCTTC; CDR3 protein: CASSRQTRYNEQFF
D gene: TRBD1; J gene: TRBJ2-2; clone size: many; V gene: TRBV5-1; CDR3 DNA: TGCGCCAGCAGCGGACAGGGGACTGCGAACACCGGGGAGCTGTTTTTT; CDR3 protein: CASSGQGTANTGELFF
D gene: TRBD1; J gene: TRBJ2-2; clone size: .; V gene: TRBV24-1; CDR3 DNA: TGTGCCACCAGAGATGACAGGGGGCTAGCGAACACCGGGGAGCTGTTTTTT; CDR3 protein: CATRDDRGLANTGELFF
D gene: .; J gene: TRBJ1-5; clone size: .; V gene: TRBV5-1; CDR3 DNA: TGCGCCAGCAGCTTGCAAGGCAACCCCAATCAGCCCCAGCATTTT; CDR3 protein: CASSLQGNPNQPQHF
D gene: .; J gene: TRBJ2-1; clone size: .; V gene: TRBV3-1; CDR3 DNA: TGTGCCAGCAGCCAAGATCCCCCCAACTCCTACAATGAGCAGTTCTTC; CDR3 protein: CASSQDPPNSYNEQFF
D gene: .; J gene: TRBJ2-7; clone size: few; V gene: TRBV27; CDR3 DNA: TGTGCCAGCAGTTCCTGGGGCGGTAGCTCCTACGAGCAGTACTTC; CDR3 protein: CASSSWGGSSYEQYF
D gene: TRBD1; J gene: TRBJ2-3; clone size: few; V gene: TRBV5-1; CDR3 DNA: TGCGCCAGCAGCGCCGGACAGGGCCGCACAGATACGCAGTATTTT; CDR3 protein: CASSAGQGRTDTQYF
D gene: TRBD1; J gene: TRBJ2-4; clone size: .; V gene: TRBV7-3; CDR3 DNA: TGTGCCAGCAGCCTAGGACAGGGGTTGGACATTCAGTACTTC; CDR3 protein: CASSLGQGLDIQYF
D gene: .; J gene: TRBJ1-1; clone size: medium-sized; V gene: TRBV12-3/TRBV12-4; CDR3 DNA: TGTGCCAGCAGCCCGTGGGGGACTGAAGCTTTCTTT; CDR3 protein: CASSPWGTEAFF
D gene: .; J gene: TRBJ2-5; clone size: few; V gene: TRBV7-7; CDR3 DNA: TGTGCTAGCAGCTCGGGACTTTCTCAAGAGACCCAGTACTTC; CDR3 protein: CASSSGLSQETQYF
D gene: .; J gene: TRBJ1-5; clone size: many; V gene: TRBV30; CDR3 DNA: TGTGTCTGGAGTACGGCAGGGACTCAGCCCCAGCATTTT; CDR3 protein: CVWSTAGTQPQHF
D gene: .; J gene: TRBJ1-3; clone size: medium-sized; V gene: TRBV7-9; CDR3 DNA: TGTGCCAGCAGTCAGGACGGCTCTGGAAACACCATATATTTT; CDR3 protein: CASSQDGSGNTIYF
D gene: .; J gene: TRBJ1-2; clone size: medium-sized; V gene: TRBV6-2/TRBV6-3; CDR3 DNA: TGTGCCAGCAAGAGACAGGAGGAGGGCTACACCTTC; CDR3 protein: CASKRQEEGYTF
D gene: TRBD1; J gene: TRBJ1-2; clone size: few; V gene: TRBV6-2/TRBV6-3; CDR3 DNA: TGTGCCAGCAGGCAAGGGGGCGCAGGTGGCTACACCTTC; CDR3 protein: CASRQGGAGGYTF
D gene: .; J gene: TRBJ1-1; clone size: .; V gene: TRBV29-1; CDR3 DNA: TGCAGCGTTTGGGACACTGAAGCTTTCTTT; CDR3 protein: CSVWDTEAFF
D gene: TRBD2; J gene: TRBJ2-1; clone size: many; V gene: TRBV6-2/TRBV6-3; CDR3 DNA: TGTGCCAGTCTTACTAGCGGGAGGTTCGATGAGCAGTTCTTC; CDR3 protein: CASLTSGRFDEQFF
D gene: TRBD2; J gene: TRBJ2-1; clone size: many; V gene: TRBV20-1; CDR3 DNA: TGCAGTGCTAGTCGAACTAGCGGGAGAATTTACAATGAGCAGTTCTTC; CDR3 protein: CSASRTSGRIYNEQFF
D gene: .; J gene: TRBJ1-6; clone size: few; V gene: TRBV12-3/TRBV12-4; CDR3 DNA: TGTGCCAGCAGTCCAGACAGGATTTCACCCCTCCACTTT; CDR3 protein: CASSPDRISPLHF
D gene: .; J gene: TRBJ1-1; clone size: .; V gene: TRBV6-2/TRBV6-3; CDR3 DNA: TGTGCCAGCCTCCGGGACTTAGGTATGAGCACTGAAGCTTTCTTT; CDR3 protein: CASLRDLGMSTEAFF
D gene: TRBD2; J gene: TRBJ2-1; clone size: few; V gene: TRBV20-1; CDR3 DNA: TGCAGTGCTACTAGCGGCTCCTACAATGAGCAGTTCTTC; CDR3 protein: CSATSGSYNEQFF
D gene: TRBD1; J gene: TRBJ2-3; clone size: .; V gene: TRBV7-2; CDR3 DNA: TGTGTCAGCAGCGTTGACAGGGTAGCTGATACGCAGTATTTT; CDR3 protein: CVSSVDRVADTQYF
D gene: .; J gene: TRBJ2-3; clone size: .; V gene: TRBV9; CDR3 DNA: TGTGCCAGCAGCGTAGGGGCAGGGACAGATACGCAGTATTTT; CDR3 protein: CASSVGAGTDTQYF
D gene: .; J gene: TRBJ2-7; clone size: .; V gene: TRBV19; CDR3 DNA: TGTGCCAGTAGTATGACTCAGGGCTACGAGCAGTACTTC; CDR3 protein: CASSMTQGYEQYF
D gene: TRBD1; J gene: TRBJ1-1; clone size: medium-sized; V gene: TRBV27; CDR3 DNA: TGTGCCAGCAGTTCAACAGGGGTCACTGAAGCTTTCTTT; CDR3 protein: CASSSTGVTEAFF
D gene: .; J gene: TRBJ2-3; clone size: once; V gene: TRBV29-1; CDR3 DNA: TGCAGCTGGCGGGCTCTGACAGATACGCAGTATTTT; CDR3 protein: CSWRALTDTQYF
D gene: .; J gene: TRBJ1-1; clone size: many; V gene: TRBV7-9; CDR3 DNA: TGTGCCAGCGGGGTCGGGAACACTGAAGCTTTCTTT; CDR3 protein: CASGVGNTEAFF
D gene: .; J gene: TRBJ2-1; clone size: .; V gene: TRBV7-9; CDR3 DNA: TGTGCCAGCAGCTTAGATTCGGGGCCCTGGAGTGAGCAGTTCTTC; CDR3 protein: CASSLDSGPWSEQFF
D gene: TRBD1; J gene: TRBJ2-3; clone size: many; V gene: TRBV20-1; CDR3 DNA: TGCAGTGCAAGTAGACAGGGCCCTAGCACAGATACGCAGTATTTT; CDR3 protein: CSASRQGPSTDTQYF
D gene: .; J gene: TRBJ2-3; clone size: many; V gene: TRBV29-1; CDR3 DNA: TGCAGCGTTGGAGGGCCCGATACGCAGTATTTT; CDR3 protein: CSVGGPDTQYF
D gene: .; J gene: TRBJ1-1; clone size: .; V gene: TRBV12-3/TRBV12-4; CDR3 DNA: TGTGCCAGCCACGGTCGAGTAACTGAAGCTTTCTTT; CDR3 protein: CASHGRVTEAFF
D gene: TRBD1; J gene: TRBJ1-5; clone size: .; V gene: TRBV19; CDR3 DNA: TGTGCCAGTGGGGACAGGGGGCCTACCCCCGGCAATCAGCCCCAGCATTTT; CDR3 protein: CASGDRGPTPGNQPQHF
D gene: .; J gene: TRBJ2-2; clone size: many; V gene: TRBV5-4; CDR3 DNA: TGTGCCAGCAGCGCCCCCGGGACTCCCCTAACCGGGGAGCTGTTTTTT; CDR3 protein: CASSAPGTPLTGELFF
D gene: .; J gene: TRBJ2-1; clone size: .; V gene: TRBV7-9; CDR3 DNA: TGTGCCAGCAGCTTAAGCGAGGCCACCAGCAATGAGCAGTTCTTC; CDR3 protein: CASSLSEATSNEQFF
D gene: TRBD2; J gene: TRBJ2-2; clone size: many; V gene: TRBV4-3; CDR3 DNA: TGCGCCAGCAGCCAAGAATCGACTAGCGGGATTCGTAACACCGGGGAGCTGTTTTTT; CDR3 protein: CASSQESTSGIRNTGELFF
D gene: TRBD1; J gene: TRBJ1-2; clone size: .; V gene: TRBV3-1; CDR3 DNA: TGTGCCAGCAGCCAAGAGCTAGGGGGCAACTATGGCTACACCTTC; CDR3 protein: CASSQELGGNYGYTF
D gene: TRBD2; J gene: TRBJ2-7; clone size: medium-sized; V gene: TRBV3-1; CDR3 DNA: TGTGCCAGCAGCCTAGCGGGGGGGAACTACGAGCAGTACTTC; CDR3 protein: CASSLAGGNYEQYF